This TCR beta chain comes out of a study of naive and memory T cell subsets. Study-level results: Especially in CD8 cells, naive repertoires contained a few larger clonotypes, possibly CD45RA-re-expressing memory cells. In naive cells, over 85% of TCR sequences were seen only once. Between naive and memory subsets, TCR abundance power law exponents differed.

Points on this clonotype: Its antigen is unidentified.

Trimming removed 2 bases from V and 5 bases from J, with 6 bases in between. The CDR3 extends over 12 amino acids. Germline-derived CDR1 and CDR2 are SGHTA and FQGNSA. Two oligonucleotides, mixed equimolar, formed the beta constant-region primer covering TRBC1 and TRBC2. Ligated cDNA was amplified by four rounds of PCR with nested alpha and beta constant-region primers and SP2. TCRdb redid the calling of the UMI-ligation and nested PCR reads with MiXCR, one entry per CDR3 protein. The profile shows around 160,000 distinct CDR3 sequences, 20% to 25% of them singletons. Input material: naive CD4+ T cells from blood. The clonotype was recovered from a human donor in good health. The gene calls are TRBV7-2 and TRBJ2-5; no reliable D call. CDR3 in DNA: TGTGCCAGCAGCTTAATCCTGGAGACCCAGTACTTC. It encodes CASSLILETQYF.